This T cell receptor beta chain stems from a study of blood T cell repertoires in COVID-19. Across the study: Researchers got acute and convalescent COVID-19 samples from the United States, Italy and Spain. From T cells, B-cell-depleted T cells, or PBMCs came the material, which was cDNA or gDNA.

The ends were cut back, 1 base at V and 5 bases at J, with 6 bases in the middle. This CDR3 is built from 14 residues. CDR1 SGHTA and CDR2 FQGNSA come from the germline V gene. Original methodology: Amplification with reference gene primers provided the estimates of nucleated cell counts. Clones were read by immunoSEQ multiplex PCR, and TCRdb kept only the in-frame ones, dropping some. V, J and clone size were drawn from that table, and D and trimming were deduced from the DNA. This sample yields under 150,000 clones, of which around 83% are seen a single time; around 3.5% belongs to the top ten. The source material was peripheral blood. This chain uses TRBV7-2 with TRBJ1-6; D is unclear. The TCR was taken from a man aged 40-50 years with acute or convalescent COVID-19. As DNA, the CDR3 is TGTGCCAGCAGCTTAGAACAGAATAATTCACCCCTCCACTTT. This gives the protein CASSLEQNNSPLHF.